This T cell receptor (beta chain) came from a study of T cell responses to AZD1222 COVID-19 vaccine. Points from the study as a whole: Only six AZD1222 recipients tested seropositive at baseline.

The data were produced by immunoSEQ multiplex PCR, yet TCRdb's version contains in-frame clones alone and is incomplete. This sample has about 180,000 clones, with approximately 90% found just once. Concerning this clone itself: Its antigen remains unknown.

This CDR3 spans 12 amino acids. V was clipped by 0 bases and J by 5 bases, with 5 bases between them. Germline V gene sequence: CDR1 KGHSH, CDR2 LQKENI. This sample comprised peripheral blood, obtained on day 0 of AZD1222 vaccination. V gene TRBV18 combines with J gene TRBJ2-7; D unresolved. This sequence was found in an adult in good health. The CDR3 loop reads CASSPPRDEQYF. In nucleotides, the CDR3 is TGTGCCAGCTCACCACCCAGAGACGAGCAGTACTTC.